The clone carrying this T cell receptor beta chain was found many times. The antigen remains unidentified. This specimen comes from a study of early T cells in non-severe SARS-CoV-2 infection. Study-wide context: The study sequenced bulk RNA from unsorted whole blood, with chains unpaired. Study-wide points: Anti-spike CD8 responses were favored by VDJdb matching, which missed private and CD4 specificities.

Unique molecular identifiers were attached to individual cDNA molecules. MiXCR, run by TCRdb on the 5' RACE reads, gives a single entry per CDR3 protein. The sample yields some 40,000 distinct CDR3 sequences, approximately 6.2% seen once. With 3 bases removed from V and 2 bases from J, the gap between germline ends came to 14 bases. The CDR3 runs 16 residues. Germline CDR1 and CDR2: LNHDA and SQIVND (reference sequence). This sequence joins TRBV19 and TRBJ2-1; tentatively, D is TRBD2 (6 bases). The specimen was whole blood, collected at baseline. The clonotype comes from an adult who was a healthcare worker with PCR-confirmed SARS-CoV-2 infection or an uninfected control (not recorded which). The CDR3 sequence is CASSISGGNPYNEQFF. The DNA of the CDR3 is TGTGCCAGTAGTATTAGTGGCGGGAATCCCTACAATGAGCAGTTCTTC.